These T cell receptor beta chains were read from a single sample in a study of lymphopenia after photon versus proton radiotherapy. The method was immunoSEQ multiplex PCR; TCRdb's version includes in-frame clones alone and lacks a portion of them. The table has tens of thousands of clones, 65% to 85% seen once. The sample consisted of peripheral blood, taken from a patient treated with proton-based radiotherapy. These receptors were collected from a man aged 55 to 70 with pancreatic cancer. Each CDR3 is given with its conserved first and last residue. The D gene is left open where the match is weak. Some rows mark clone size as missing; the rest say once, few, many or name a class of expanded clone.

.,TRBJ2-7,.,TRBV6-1,TGTGCCAGCATCGTAACCCCCGGCAGCCCGGGGGAGCAGTACTTC,CASIVTPGSPGEQYF
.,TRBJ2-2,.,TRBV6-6,TGTGCCAGCAGTTACCGTCCAGGGGCGAACACCGGGGAGCTGTTTTTT,CASSYRPGANTGELFF
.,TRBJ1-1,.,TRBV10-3,TGTGCCATCAGCGGACAGCAAGCTTTCTTT,CAISGQQAFF
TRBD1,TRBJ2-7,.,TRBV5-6,TGTGCCAGCAGCTTGGTGGGACAGGGGGCGCGGGAGCAGTACTTC,CASSLVGQGAREQYF
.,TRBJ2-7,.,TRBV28,TGTGCCAGCAGTTTAGGGTCGGGGGCAACCCGCTCCTACGAGCAGTACTTC,CASSLGSGATRSYEQYF
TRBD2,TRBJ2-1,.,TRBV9,TGTGCCAGCAGCGTAGATGGGAGGGCCCGCGGGGAGCAGTTCTTC,CASSVDGRARGEQFF
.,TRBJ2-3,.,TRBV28,TGTGCCAGCAGTTTTTTCGGGACACGGGGCACAGATACGCAGTATTTT,CASSFFGTRGTDTQYF
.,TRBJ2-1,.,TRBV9,TGTGCCAGCAGCCTCATTGGAGCCGCCTACAATGAGCAGTTCTTC,CASSLIGAAYNEQFF
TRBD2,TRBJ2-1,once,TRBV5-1,TGCGCCAGCAGCTTGGTAGCGGGAGGGTACAATGAGCAGTTCTTC,CASSLVAGGYNEQFF
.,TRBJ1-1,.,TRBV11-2,TGTGCCAGCAGCATGCTCGGCAGGGGAAACACTGAAGCTTTCTTT,CASSMLGRGNTEAFF
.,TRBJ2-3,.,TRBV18,TGTGCCAGCTCCCCATTGCGGAGCACAGATACGCAGTATTTT,CASSPLRSTDTQYF
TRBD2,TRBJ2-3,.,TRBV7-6,TGTGCCAGCAGCCCAGGCGGGACTACCCTGGGGGATACGCAGTATTTT,CASSPGGTTLGDTQYF
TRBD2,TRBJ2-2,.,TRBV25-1,TGTGCCAGCAGGGCTAGCGGGACAAGGGAGCTGTTTTTT,CASRASGTRELFF
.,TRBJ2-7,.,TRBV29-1,TGCAGCGTAAGTGGTGGGAGCTCCTACGAGCAGTACTTC,CSVSGGSSYEQYF
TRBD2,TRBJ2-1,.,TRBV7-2,TGTGCCAGCAGCTTAGCTTACTCCGGGACTAGCCACAATGAGCAGTTCTTC,CASSLAYSGTSHNEQFF
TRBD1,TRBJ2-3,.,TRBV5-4,TGTGCCAGCAGCACGAGAGACAGGGGGACAAGCACAGATACGCAGTATTTT,CASSTRDRGTSTDTQYF
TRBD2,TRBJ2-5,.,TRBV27,TGTGCCAGCAGATTAGCGGGAGCAGAGACCCAGTACTTC,CASRLAGAETQYF
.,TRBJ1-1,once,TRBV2,TGTGCCAGCATGGGTGCTACTGAAGCTTTCTTT,CASMGATEAFF
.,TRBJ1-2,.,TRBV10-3,TGTGCCATCAGTGAAGAAGGCCTGGATGGCTACACCTTC,CAISEEGLDGYTF
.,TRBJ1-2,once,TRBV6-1,TGTGCCAGCAGCTACGGAGACTCTAACTATGGCTACACCTTC,CASSYGDSNYGYTF
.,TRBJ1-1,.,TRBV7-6,TGTGCCAGCAGCCGTGAGGCGGGGACTGAAGCTTTCTTT,CASSREAGTEAFF
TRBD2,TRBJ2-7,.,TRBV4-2,TGTGCCAGCAGCCTGACTAGCGGGAGGTCCGGGGACGAGCAGTACTTC,CASSLTSGRSGDEQYF
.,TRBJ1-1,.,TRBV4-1,TGCGCCAGCAGCCAAATGGGGGGGGAAGCCGCCTTGACCACTGAAGCTTTCTTT,CASSQMGGEAALTTEAFF
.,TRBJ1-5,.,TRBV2,TGTGCCAGCAGTGATTTTGACAGCGACCAGCCCCAGCATTTT,CASSDFDSDQPQHF
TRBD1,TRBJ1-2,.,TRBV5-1,TGCGCCAGCAGCTCAACAGGGGGCGGTTATGGCTACACCTTC,CASSSTGGGYGYTF